The rows below give T cell receptor beta chains drawn from one sample of a study of OX40 agonist ivuxolimab in advanced cancers. TCRdb's table, derived via immunoSEQ multiplex PCR, lists solely in-frame clones and lacks some. The sample consists of about 66,000 clones, approximately 86% of them appearing once. The material was CD4+ or CD8+ T cells sorted from blood, obtained in a trial of the OX40 agonist ivuxolimab. The receptors derive from an adult with an advanced solid tumor such as melanoma, head and neck, liver or kidney cancer. Both conserved end residues are part of each CDR3. Fields, in order: D gene, clone size, V gene, J gene, CDR3 protein, CDR3 DNA. A D gene is named only where the DNA matches it firmly. Expanded clones get a size class; other rows say once, few or many, or leave the size out.

NA	NA	TRBV7-2	TRBJ1-2	CASTQTRDIRRGYTF	TGTGCCAGCACCCAAACCCGGGACATCCGTCGGGGCTACACCTTC
NA	NA	TRBV28	TRBJ2-7	CASRAGLERGYEQYF	TGTGCCAGCAGAGCAGGGTTGGAGAGGGGTTACGAGCAGTACTTC
NA	NA	TRBV9	TRBJ1-2	CASSVGTDYGYTF	TGTGCCAGCAGCGTAGGGACCGATTATGGCTACACCTTC
TRBD2	NA	TRBV7-8	TRBJ2-7	CASSSVAGGPIYEQYF	TGTGCCAGCAGCTCCGTAGCGGGGGGGCCAATCTACGAGCAGTACTTC
TRBD1	once	TRBV2	TRBJ1-6	CASRLTGGGNSPLHF	TGTGCCAGCAGGCTTACAGGGGGTGGTAATTCACCCCTCCACTTT
NA	NA	TRBV29-1	TRBJ2-2	CSGNRDTGELFF	TGCAGCGGGAACAGGGACACCGGGGAGCTGTTTTTT
TRBD1	medium-sized	TRBV30	TRBJ2-7	CAWSGTGFRYEQYF	TGTGCCTGGAGCGGGACAGGGTTCCGATACGAGCAGTACTTC
NA	NA	TRBV5-4	TRBJ1-1	CASNLDRFRNTEAFF	TGTGCCAGCAACCTGGACCGCTTTCGGAACACTGAAGCTTTCTTT
NA	once	TRBV11-2	TRBJ2-2	CASSLARNPLNTGELFF	TGTGCCAGCAGCTTAGCCAGGAACCCCTTAAACACCGGGGAGCTGTTTTTT
TRBD1	NA	TRBV30	TRBJ2-6	CAWSVRTGISGANVLTF	TGTGCCTGGAGTGTAAGGACAGGGATCTCTGGGGCCAACGTCCTGACTTTC
NA	few	TRBV28	TRBJ2-7	CASNAGTVYEQYF	TGTGCCAGCAATGCGGGGACAGTTTACGAGCAGTACTTC
NA	NA	TRBV27	TRBJ2-3	CASRGPLALRTDTQYF	TGTGCCAGCCGGGGACCCCTAGCGCTTCGCACAGATACGCAGTATTTT
NA	NA	TRBV19	TRBJ1-5	CASSPRGFNQPQHF	TGTGCCAGTAGCCCGAGGGGGTTCAATCAGCCCCAGCATTTT
TRBD1	NA	TRBV30	TRBJ1-2	CACMYTGGSYGYTF	TGTGCCTGCATGTACACAGGGGGCTCTTATGGCTACACCTTC
NA	NA	TRBV19	TRBJ1-6	CASSSSEGLHSPLHF	TGTGCCAGTAGTTCCTCCGAAGGGCTTCATTCACCCCTCCACTTT
TRBD1	NA	TRBV6-5	TRBJ2-7	CASSYSRQGFYEQYF	TGTGCCAGCAGTTACTCGAGACAGGGATTCTACGAGCAGTACTTC
TRBD1	NA	TRBV5-6	TRBJ2-7	CASSPMDRPTYEQYF	TGTGCCAGCAGCCCGATGGACAGGCCGACCTACGAGCAGTACTTC
NA	NA	TRBV18	TRBJ2-1	CASSLNRDQYNEQFF	TGTGCCAGCTCACTCAACCGGGACCAATACAATGAGCAGTTCTTC
TRBD2	NA	TRBV28	TRBJ2-3	CASTPGGAFQLSDTQYF	TGTGCCAGCACCCCGGGGGGGGCATTTCAGTTGTCGGATACGCAGTATTTT
NA	NA	TRBV29-1	TRBJ2-2	CSVGGQSFTGELFF	TGCAGCGTCGGGGGACAGTCTTTTACCGGGGAGCTGTTTTTT
TRBD2	NA	TRBV28	TRBJ2-1	CASSLGLAGVNEQFF	TGTGCCAGCAGTTTAGGACTAGCGGGAGTTAATGAGCAGTTCTTC
TRBD1	few	TRBV7-9	TRBJ1-1	CASSLRQGGSNTEAFF	TGTGCCAGCAGCCTGAGACAGGGAGGTTCGAACACTGAAGCTTTCTTT
NA	NA	TRBV19	TRBJ2-3	CASRGTHRQADTQYF	TGTGCCAGTAGGGGGACCCACCGACAGGCAGATACGCAGTATTTT
TRBD1	NA	TRBV9	TRBJ1-5	CASSVSGGSNQPQHF	TGTGCCAGCAGCGTATCAGGGGGAAGCAATCAGCCCCAGCATTTT
NA	NA	TRBV4-1	TRBJ2-1	CASSQDNHRTQLDEQFF	TGCGCCAGCAGCCAGGACAATCACCGGACCCAACTGGATGAGCAGTTCTTC
NA	NA	TRBV14	TRBJ2-7	CASSQVVGSGEQYF	TGTGCCAGCAGCCAAGTTGTGGGCTCGGGGGAGCAGTACTTC
NA	NA	TRBV5-4	TRBJ2-2	CASSFGLTDTGELFF	TGTGCCAGCAGCTTCGGCCTAACGGACACCGGGGAGCTGTTTTTT
NA	NA	TRBV4-3	TRBJ1-1	CASSQDFEGSRAFF	TGCGCCAGCAGCCAAGATTTCGAGGGGTCGCGGGCTTTCTTT
TRBD1	NA	TRBV10-3	TRBJ1-1	CAIRIQGAGGKTEAFF	TGTGCCATCAGAATTCAGGGGGCAGGAGGGAAAACTGAAGCTTTCTTT
NA	NA	TRBV19	TRBJ1-5	CASSIGRAGNQPQHF	TGTGCCAGTAGTATCGGTAGGGCGGGCAATCAGCCCCAGCATTTT
TRBD1	NA	TRBV18	TRBJ2-7	CASSPTGQPYEQYF	TGTGCCAGCTCACCAACGGGACAGCCCTACGAGCAGTACTTC
NA	NA	TRBV5-4	TRBJ1-4	CASSLNEKLFF	TGTGCCAGCAGCTTGAATGAAAAACTGTTTTTT
NA	NA	TRBV18	TRBJ2-1	CASSPWAQTYNEQFF	TGTGCCAGCTCACCATGGGCTCAGACCTACAATGAGCAGTTCTTC
TRBD1	NA	TRBV5-1	TRBJ1-1	CASSLGLGQGYTEAFF	TGCGCCAGCAGCTTGGGGTTGGGACAGGGCTACACTGAAGCTTTCTTT
NA	NA	TRBV5-6	TRBJ2-3	CASSFFWTASTDTQYF	TGTGCCAGCAGCTTTTTTTGGACCGCTAGCACAGATACGCAGTATTTT
NA	NA	TRBV5-1	TRBJ2-3	CASSLDAWAPGTDTQYF	TGCGCCAGCAGCTTGGACGCCTGGGCCCCCGGCACAGATACGCAGTATTTT
TRBD1	NA	TRBV28	TRBJ1-1	CASSFRGLNTEAFF	TGTGCCAGCAGTTTTAGGGGGCTGAACACTGAAGCTTTCTTT
TRBD1	few	TRBV6-5	TRBJ1-5	CASSPGQGNQPQHF	TGTGCCAGCAGTCCGGGACAGGGCAATCAGCCCCAGCATTTT
TRBD2	once	TRBV11-1	TRBJ2-5	CASRSGLAGQETQYF	TGTGCCAGCAGATCGGGACTAGCGGGTCAAGAGACCCAGTACTTC
NA	NA	TRBV5-6	TRBJ2-7	CASSLAWIGSYEQYF	TGTGCCAGCAGCTTGGCGTGGATTGGCTCCTACGAGCAGTACTTC
TRBD1	NA	TRBV19	TRBJ2-4	CASSSYPGQGAPKNIQYF	TGTGCCAGTAGCAGTTACCCGGGACAGGGGGCGCCCAAAAACATTCAGTACTTC
NA	NA	TRBV9	TRBJ1-3	CASSVEAWRGGIGNTIYF	TGTGCCAGCAGCGTAGAGGCCTGGAGGGGCGGAATTGGAAACACCATATATTTT
TRBD1	NA	TRBV5-1	TRBJ1-5	CASSLDPGQANQPQHF	TGCGCCAGCAGCTTGGACCCGGGACAGGCGAATCAGCCCCAGCATTTT
TRBD2	NA	TRBV18	TRBJ2-7	CASSPLSGNYEQYF	TGTGCCAGCTCACCACTGAGCGGGAACTACGAGCAGTACTTC
NA	NA	TRBV7-2	TRBJ1-2	CASSAGRAGGGYTF	TGTGCCAGCAGCGCGGGTCGGGCGGGGGGTGGCTACACCTTC
NA	few	TRBV14	TRBJ2-1	CASSWHPNNEQFF	TGTGCCAGCAGCTGGCACCCCAACAATGAGCAGTTCTTC
TRBD1	NA	TRBV6-1	TRBJ1-6	CASSAKAGTGNGSPLHF	TGTGCCAGCAGTGCTAAAGCCGGGACAGGGAATGGTTCACCCCTCCACTTT
TRBD2	few	TRBV6-5	TRBJ2-1	CASRKLAGGYNEQFF	TGTGCCAGCAGAAAACTAGCGGGAGGCTACAATGAGCAGTTCTTC
NA	NA	TRBV7-2	TRBJ2-7	CASSLGGDSPPWEQYF	TGTGCCAGCAGCTTAGGAGGCGACTCACCCCCGTGGGAGCAGTACTTC